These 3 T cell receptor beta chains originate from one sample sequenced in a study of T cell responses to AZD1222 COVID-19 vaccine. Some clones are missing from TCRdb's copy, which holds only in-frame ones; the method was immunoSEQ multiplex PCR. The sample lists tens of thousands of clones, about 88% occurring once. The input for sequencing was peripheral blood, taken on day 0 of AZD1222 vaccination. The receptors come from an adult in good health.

The CDR3 sequence: CASSSFPREGSYEQYF. CDR3 in DNA: TGTGCCAGCAGTTCGTTCCCCAGGGAAGGATCCTACGAGCAGTACTTC. The chain employs TRBV6-2 or TRBV6-3 and TRBJ2-7, with a tentative D call TRBD1 (5 bases). Trimming pared 4 bases from V and 1 base from J, leaving 17 bases between. The length of the CDR3 is 16 residues. CDR1 and CDR2 (germline): MNHEY, SVGEGT.

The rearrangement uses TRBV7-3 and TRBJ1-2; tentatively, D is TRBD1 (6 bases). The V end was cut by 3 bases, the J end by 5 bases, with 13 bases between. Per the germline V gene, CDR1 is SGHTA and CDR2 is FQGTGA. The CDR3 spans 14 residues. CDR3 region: CASSFGGGGYGYTF. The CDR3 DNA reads TGTGCCAGCAGCTTTGGTGGAGGGGGTTATGGCTACACCTTC.

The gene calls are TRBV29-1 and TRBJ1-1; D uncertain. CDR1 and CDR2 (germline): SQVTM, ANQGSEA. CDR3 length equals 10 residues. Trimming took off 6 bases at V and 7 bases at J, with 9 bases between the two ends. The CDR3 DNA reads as TGCAGCGTCGTCAGGCATGAAGCTTTCTTT. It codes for CSVVRHEAFF. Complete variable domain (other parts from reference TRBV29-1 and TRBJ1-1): SAVISQKPSRDICQRGTSLTIQCQVDSQVTMMFWYRQQPGQSLTLIATANQGSEATYESGFVIDKFPISRPNLTFSTLTVSNMSPEDSSIYLCSVVRHEAFFGQGTRLTVV.